Detailed here is one T cell receptor (beta chain). Its antigen remains unknown. The data stem from a study of Ad26.COV2.S vaccination and SARS-CoV-2 variants. Study results and caveats: The study found similar non-spike TCR breadth in vaccine and placebo recipients. Vaccine recipients posted higher spike-specific TCR breadth than their placebo counterparts.

Method: immunoSEQ multiplex PCR; TCRdb's copy keeps in-frame clones and lacks some. The sample records 350,000 to 400,000 clones, around 85% being singletons. The sample's treatment: some 20 received Ad26.COV2.S at low or high dose, single or two shots; 5 received placebo; per-sample allocation not given. Specimens were obtained on day 63 following the first vaccine or placebo injection. Boston supplied an adult donor aged 18-55 years. Vaccination employed an Ad26 vector expressing the Wuhan-strain SARS-CoV-2 spike. V shed 5 bases and J shed 2 bases, with 13 bases lying between them. Germline CDR1 is MNHEY and CDR2 is SMNVEV (reference sequence). This CDR3 has 14 amino acids.

The V and J genes are TRBV27 and TRBJ2-7; either TRBD1 or TRBD2 may supply D (5 bases each). The input for sequencing was peripheral blood, taken in a trial of Ad26.COV2.S vaccine versus placebo. The sequence was collected from a person between 18 and 65 years old who received the Ad26.COV2.S COVID-19 vaccine or a placebo. The CDR3 DNA reads TGTGCCAGCAGTCTCTGGCAGGGACCCTACGAGCAGTACTTC. Its protein product is CASSLWQGPYEQYF.